A selection of T cell receptor beta chains follows, all from one sample in a study of shared clonotypes between healthy human individuals. The assay was immunoSEQ multiplex PCR, and TCRdb's table has in-frame clones only and misses some. The sample shows 1.5 million to 2.5 million clones, approximately 94% of them seen only once. Specimen: naive CD8+ T cells sorted from blood. The origin of the receptors is a young man in good health. The CDR3 runs from the conserved cysteine through the conserved F or W. The order of the fields is CDR3 length, D gene, J gene, V gene, clone size, CDR3 protein, CDR3 DNA. D genes are given only for firm matches. Expanded clones are given a class, and other clones once, few, many or no size at all.

len: 12
d_gene: NA
j_gene: TRBJ1-2
v_gene: TRBV11-2
abundance: NA
CDR3aa: CASSLTGAGYTF
CDR3nt: TGTGCCAGCAGCTTAACAGGAGCTGGCTACACCTTC

len: 16
d_gene: TRBD2
j_gene: TRBJ2-7
v_gene: TRBV9
abundance: NA
CDR3aa: CASSDQREGFSYEQYF
CDR3nt: TGTGCCAGCAGCGATCAGCGGGAGGGCTTCTCCTACGAGCAGTACTTC

len: 13
d_gene: NA
j_gene: TRBJ2-7
v_gene: TRBV5-1
abundance: NA
CDR3aa: CASSLDTTYEQYF
CDR3nt: TGCGCCAGCAGCCTGGACACAACCTACGAGCAGTACTTC

len: 11
d_gene: NA
j_gene: TRBJ2-1
v_gene: TRBV6-1
abundance: NA
CDR3aa: CASSGGNEQFF
CDR3nt: TGTGCCAGCAGTGGGGGGAATGAGCAGTTCTTC

len: 14
d_gene: TRBD2
j_gene: TRBJ2-1
v_gene: TRBV10-3
abundance: NA
CDR3aa: CATTLAGAYNEQFF
CDR3nt: TGTGCCACGACTCTAGCGGGGGCTTACAATGAGCAGTTCTTC

len: 13
d_gene: NA
j_gene: TRBJ1-1
v_gene: TRBV7-8
abundance: NA
CDR3aa: CASSLETDTEAFF
CDR3nt: TGTGCCAGCAGCTTAGAGACGGACACTGAAGCTTTCTTT

len: 16
d_gene: TRBD1
j_gene: TRBJ1-2
v_gene: TRBV4-1
abundance: NA
CDR3aa: CASSQTPGQGGYGYTF
CDR3nt: TGCGCCAGCAGCCAGACCCCGGGACAGGGTGGTTATGGCTACACCTTC

len: 14
d_gene: NA
j_gene: TRBJ2-7
v_gene: TRBV4-2
abundance: NA
CDR3aa: CASSPGNSYDEQYF
CDR3nt: TGTGCCAGCAGCCCAGGAAATTCCTACGATGAGCAGTACTTC

len: 15
d_gene: NA
j_gene: TRBJ1-1
v_gene: TRBV5-4
abundance: NA
CDR3aa: CASSLLAEMNTEAFF
CDR3nt: TGTGCCAGCAGCTTGTTAGCAGAGATGAACACTGAAGCTTTCTTT

len: 15
d_gene: NA
j_gene: TRBJ1-6
v_gene: TRBV5-6
abundance: once
CDR3aa: CASSLVETLNSPLHF
CDR3nt: TGTGCCAGCAGCTTGGTAGAGACGCTCAATTCACCCCTCCACTTT

len: 15
d_gene: NA
j_gene: TRBJ2-7
v_gene: TRBV5-5
abundance: NA
CDR3aa: CASSLEGQQIYEQYF
CDR3nt: TGTGCCAGCAGCTTGGAGGGTCAGCAGATCTACGAGCAGTACTTC

len: 10
d_gene: TRBD1
j_gene: TRBJ1-4
v_gene: TRBV6-6
abundance: few
CDR3aa: CASGLGTGFF
CDR3nt: TGTGCCAGCGGCCTGGGGACAGGGTTTTTT

len: 15
d_gene: TRBD1
j_gene: TRBJ2-1
v_gene: TRBV6-1
abundance: NA
CDR3aa: CASRDPGQYYNEQFF
CDR3nt: TGTGCCAGCAGGGACCCGGGACAGTACTACAATGAGCAGTTCTTC

len: 13
d_gene: NA
j_gene: TRBJ2-1
v_gene: TRBV5-7
abundance: NA
CDR3aa: CASSTSRGNEQFF
CDR3nt: TGTGCCAGCAGCACTTCGAGGGGCAATGAGCAGTTCTTC

len: 13
d_gene: NA
j_gene: TRBJ2-7
v_gene: TRBV27
abundance: once
CDR3aa: CASSLHQSYEQYF
CDR3nt: TGTGCCAGCAGTTTGCATCAATCCTACGAGCAGTACTTC

len: 15
d_gene: TRBD2
j_gene: TRBJ2-1
v_gene: TRBV2
abundance: NA
CDR3aa: CASSLAGVGYNEQFF
CDR3nt: TGTGCCAGCAGTTTAGCGGGAGTCGGGTACAATGAGCAGTTCTTC

len: 17
d_gene: TRBD1
j_gene: TRBJ1-4
v_gene: TRBV11-2
abundance: NA
CDR3aa: CASSWGTGAATNEKLFF
CDR3nt: TGTGCCAGCAGCTGGGGGACAGGTGCTGCAACTAATGAAAAACTGTTTTTT

len: 15
d_gene: TRBD1
j_gene: TRBJ1-6
v_gene: TRBV4-2
abundance: NA
CDR3aa: CASSQPGQGTSPLHF
CDR3nt: TGTGCCAGCAGCCAGCCGGGACAGGGGACTTCACCCCTCCACTTT

len: 14
d_gene: NA
j_gene: TRBJ1-1
v_gene: TRBV4-3
abundance: NA
CDR3aa: CASSQERGYTEAFF
CDR3nt: TGCGCCAGCAGCCAAGAAAGGGGTTACACTGAAGCTTTCTTT

len: 13
d_gene: NA
j_gene: TRBJ2-3
v_gene: TRBV27
abundance: NA
CDR3aa: CASSQEGTDTQYF
CDR3nt: TGTGCCAGCAGCCAAGAGGGCACAGATACGCAGTATTTT

len: 15
d_gene: NA
j_gene: TRBJ2-3
v_gene: TRBV6-5
abundance: NA
CDR3aa: CASSLLAESTDTQYF
CDR3nt: TGTGCCAGCAGTCTTTTAGCGGAGAGCACAGATACGCAGTATTTT

len: 15
d_gene: NA
j_gene: TRBJ1-3
v_gene: TRBV27
abundance: few
CDR3aa: CASSLGTATGNTIYF
CDR3nt: TGTGCCAGCAGTTTAGGGACGGCAACCGGAAACACCATATATTTT

len: 15
d_gene: NA
j_gene: TRBJ2-2
v_gene: TRBV6-5
abundance: NA
CDR3aa: CASSYAVGNTGELFF
CDR3nt: TGTGCCAGCAGTTATGCGGTGGGCAACACCGGGGAGCTGTTTTTT

len: 16
d_gene: NA
j_gene: TRBJ2-2
v_gene: TRBV5-1
abundance: NA
CDR3aa: CASREGTNSYTGELFF
CDR3nt: TGCGCCAGCAGAGAGGGGACAAACTCTTACACCGGGGAGCTGTTTTTT

len: 19
d_gene: TRBD1
j_gene: TRBJ2-1
v_gene: TRBV9
abundance: NA
CDR3aa: CASSVEGQATGSSYNEQFF
CDR3nt: TGTGCCAGCAGCGTAGAGGGACAGGCCACAGGGAGCTCCTACAATGAGCAGTTCTTC

len: 16
d_gene: NA
j_gene: TRBJ2-1
v_gene: TRBV4-1
abundance: NA
CDR3aa: CASSQESGVGYNEQFF
CDR3nt: TGCGCCAGCAGCCAAGAGTCGGGAGTGGGTTACAATGAGCAGTTCTTC

len: 12
d_gene: NA
j_gene: TRBJ2-7
v_gene: TRBV27
abundance: NA
CDR3aa: CASRLSKHEQYF
CDR3nt: TGTGCCAGCAGATTATCGAAGCACGAGCAGTACTTC

len: 12
d_gene: NA
j_gene: TRBJ2-7
v_gene: TRBV28
abundance: NA
CDR3aa: CASSFDVDEQYF
CDR3nt: TGTGCCAGCAGTTTTGACGTGGACGAGCAGTACTTC

len: 17
d_gene: TRBD2
j_gene: TRBJ2-1
v_gene: TRBV7-2
abundance: NA
CDR3aa: CASSLVLAGEGTDEQFF
CDR3nt: TGTGCCAGCAGCTTAGTCCTAGCGGGAGAGGGAACGGATGAGCAGTTCTTC

len: 14
d_gene: TRBD2
j_gene: TRBJ2-5
v_gene: TRBV7-6
abundance: NA
CDR3aa: CASSLVAGGETQYF
CDR3nt: TGTGCCAGCAGCTTAGTTGCGGGAGGAGAGACCCAGTACTTC

len: 14
d_gene: NA
j_gene: TRBJ2-7
v_gene: TRBV7-9
abundance: NA
CDR3aa: CASSGRILGGEQYF
CDR3nt: TGTGCCAGCAGCGGCCGGATCTTGGGGGGCGAGCAGTACTTC

len: 16
d_gene: NA
j_gene: TRBJ1-1
v_gene: TRBV19
abundance: NA
CDR3aa: CASSIWENSPNLEAFF
CDR3nt: TGTGCCAGTAGTATTTGGGAGAACAGCCCCAACCTCGAAGCTTTCTTT

len: 15
d_gene: NA
j_gene: TRBJ2-5
v_gene: TRBV7-9
abundance: NA
CDR3aa: CASSLEGLLQETQYF
CDR3nt: TGTGCCAGCAGCTTAGAGGGATTGCTCCAAGAGACCCAGTACTTC

len: 14
d_gene: NA
j_gene: TRBJ1-5
v_gene: TRBV29-1
abundance: NA
CDR3aa: CSVDQRASNQPQHF
CDR3nt: TGCAGCGTTGATCAGAGGGCTAGCAATCAGCCCCAGCATTTT

len: 16
d_gene: TRBD2
j_gene: TRBJ2-1
v_gene: TRBV25-1
abundance: NA
CDR3aa: CASSELSGETYNEQFF
CDR3nt: TGTGCCAGCAGTGAATTGAGCGGGGAGACCTACAATGAGCAGTTCTTC